Below, 26 T cell receptor beta chains from the same sample are listed, as sequenced in a study of T cell repertoires in cytomegalovirus infection. MiXCR, run by TCRdb on the reads, gives a single entry per CDR3 protein. Of about 740,000 distinct CDR3 sequences detected, 35% to 45% appear once; the ten largest clones hold 2.5% to 3.5%. Sequenced sample: PBMCs. The receptors here all came from a human donor in good health (CMV status not recorded). Some clones in this sample may be carry-over from other donors' samples.

This clonotype was seen just once. The chain recombines TRBV7-9 with TRBJ2-7; perhaps TRBD1 as D (6 bases). Between the trimmed V and J ends, which lost 7 bases and 7 bases, there was a span of 11 bases. The CDR3 is 11 amino acids. Germline V gene sequence: CDR1 SEHNR, CDR2 FQNEAQ (reference sequence). Written as DNA, the CDR3 is TGTGCCAGCACTACAGGGAAGGAGCAGTACTTC. Its protein is CASTTGKEQYF.

Only one count was recorded for this clonotype. This sequence joins TRBV5-1 and TRBJ1-4; 8 bases are shared with TRBD1. Germline lookup yields CDR1 SGHRS and CDR2 YFSETQ. The CDR3 consists of 16 residues. Trimming took 6 bases from V and 6 from J; bases not matched to a gene: 13. CDR3 in amino acids: CASTRQGRRGDEKLFF. The CDR3, as DNA: TGCGCCAGCACCAGACAGGGGAGGCGAGGGGATGAAAAACTGTTTTTT.

The CDR3 bases are TGTGCCAGTAGTATCGGGGGGCTCTACTATGGCTACACCTTC. Its protein is CASSIGGLYYGYTF. The V and J genes are TRBV19 and TRBJ1-2; possible D gene TRBD1, 6 bases. The CDR3 loop spans 14 amino acids. Trimming removed 3 bases at V and 3 bases at J, with 11 bases between. CDR1 is LNHDA and CDR2 is SQIVND in the germline V gene (reference sequence).

The V and J genes are TRBV7-9 and TRBJ1-3, with 8 bases identical to TRBD1. In germline, CDR1 is SEHNR, CDR2 FQNEAQ (reference sequence). The V and J ends lost 9 bases and 0 bases, in that order; junction bases with no gene match: 10. The CDR3 has 16 residues. CDR3 sequence reads: CASSPGQGHSGNTIYF. CDR3 DNA: TGTGCCAGTTCGCCCGGACAGGGACACTCTGGAAACACCATATATTTT.

The V call is TRBV12-3 or TRBV12-4, the J call TRBJ2-5, with TRBD2 identical over 8 bases. The CDR3 has 14 residues. The J segment lost 5 bases and the V segment lost 7 bases, leaving 9 bases of the junction unmatched. CDR3 loop: CASNVAGMWETQYF. The CDR3, as DNA: TGTGCCAGCAATGTAGCGGGGATGTGGGAGACCCAGTACTTC.

This clonotype was observed a handful of times. V and J are TRBV7-9 and TRBJ1-5; tentatively, D is TRBD1 (6 bases). This CDR3 has 16 residues. V shed 1 base and J shed 2 bases, with 12 bases lying between them. The germline gives CDR1 SEHNR, CDR2 FQNEAQ (reference sequence). CDR3 amino acids: CASSLGGQIGNQPQHF. For the CDR3, the DNA is TGTGCCAGCAGCTTAGGTGGACAGATTGGCAATCAGCCCCAGCATTTT.

This clonotype was counted at least ten times. This CDR3 reads CASSYGPAPGDGYTF. The CDR3, as DNA: TGTGCCAGCAGCTACGGTCCCGCCCCAGGGGATGGCTACACCTTC. The rearrangement joins TRBV7-3 to TRBJ1-2, with D possibly TRBD1 on 6 matching bases. CDR3 length: 15 residues. V lost 4 bases and J 6 bases, leaving 18 bases between the germline ends. Germline V gives CDR1 SGHTA, CDR2 FQGTGA.

This chain connects TRBV20-1 to TRBJ2-7, with TRBD1 identical over 8 bases. CDR1 is DFQATT, CDR2 SNEGSKA, per germline (reference sequence). CDR3 size: 13 residues. Trimming took 3 bases from V and 3 from J; bases not matched to a gene: 4. The CDR3 nucleotides are TGCAGTGCTAGGGGTACAGGGGGCTACGAGCAGTACTTC. Translation gives CSARGTGGYEQYF.

In its sample, this clonotype was seen many times. This chain links TRBV7-6 with TRBJ2-1; 8 positions agree with TRBD2. With 7 bases clipped from V and 3 bases from J, the junction kept 8 bases outside the gene matches. The germline gives CDR1 SGHVS, CDR2 FNYEAQ. The CDR3 is 15 residues long. In nucleotides, the CDR3 is TGTGCCAGCACGTATTTAGCGGGAAACTACAATGAGCAGTTCTTC. It specifies CASTYLAGNYNEQFF.

This clonotype has only a few counts. V gene TRBV19 combines with J gene TRBJ1-2; TRBD1 might be the D (6 bases). The CDR3 covers 14 residues. V shed 3 bases and J shed 6 bases, with 14 bases lying between them. Germline lookup yields CDR1 LNHDA and CDR2 SQIVND (reference sequence). CDR3 sequence: CASSMADRLNGYTF. Written as DNA, the CDR3 is TGTGCCAGTAGTATGGCTGACAGGTTAAATGGCTACACCTTC.

The chain combines TRBV28 with TRBJ1-1, with D tentatively TRBD1 (5 bases). Between the trimmed V and J ends, which lost 6 bases and 0 bases, there was a span of 14 bases. The CDR3 consists of 15 residues. Looked up from germline, CDR1 is MDHEN and CDR2 is SYDVKM. This CDR3 is CASSTPLGVNTEAFF. CDR3 DNA: TGTGCCAGCAGCACTCCTCTAGGGGTGAACACTGAAGCTTTCTTT.

This clonotype was counted ten times or more. In DNA, the CDR3 is TGTGCCAGCAGTTTTGTTAGAGAGCCCAGCAATCAGCCCCAGCATTTT. The encoded protein is CASSFVREPSNQPQHF. This chain links TRBV12-3 or TRBV12-4 with TRBJ1-5; D remains ambiguous. The V and J ends lost 3 bases and 1 base respectively, with 13 bases between them. The CDR3 has 16 residues.

This clonotype was seen only a few times. The V and J genes are TRBV9 and TRBJ2-1; TRBD2 matches 10 bases. V shed 3 bases and J 8 bases; nucleotides not matched to a gene: 8. Germline-derived CDR1 and CDR2 are SGDLS and YYNGEE. The CDR3 totals 15 residues. DNA of the CDR3: TGTGCCAGCAGCGGAACTAGCGGGGAGAGCGATGAGCAGTTCTTC. It translates to CASSGTSGESDEQFF.

The chain carries TRBV20-1 and TRBJ2-5; 15 bases align to TRBD2. Germline V gene data show CDR1 as DFQATT and CDR2 as SNEGSKA (reference sequence). This CDR3 has 16 residues. Trimming at V came to 6 bases and at J to 6 bases, leaving 11 bases not matched to a gene. The CDR3 is CSAGLAGGPDQKTQYF. CDR3 DNA sequence: TGCAGTGCCGGACTAGCGGGAGGGCCTGATCAGAAGACCCAGTACTTC.

The J gene is TRBJ1-5, the V gene TRBV24-1; D not certain. Germline values: CDR1 KGHDR, CDR2 SFDVKD. The V end lost 4 bases, the J end lost 3 bases, and 6 bases lay between the germline ends. The CDR3 runs 13 residues. The CDR3 DNA follows: TGTGCCACCAGTGAGGCCCCCAATCAGCCCCAGCATTTT. Its translation is CATSEAPNQPQHF.

The chain joins TRBV28 to TRBJ2-1; 10 bases are a match to TRBD1. V was clipped by 6 bases and J by 4 bases; unmatched bases: 6. The CDR3 loop spans 15 amino acids. Germline V gene data show CDR1 as MDHEN and CDR2 as SYDVKM. The CDR3 is CASSRGDRGYNEQFF. The CDR3 DNA follows: TGTGCCAGCAGCCGGGGGGACAGGGGTTACAATGAGCAGTTCTTC. The whole variable domain, remainder taken from reference TRBV28 and TRBJ2-1, is DVKVTQSSRYLVKRTGEKVFLECVQDMDHENMFWYRQDPGLGLRLIYFSYDVKMKEKGDIPEGYSVSREKKERFSLILESASTNQTSMYLCASSRGDRGYNEQFFGPGTRLTVL.

The chain is built from TRBV7-9 and TRBJ2-7; tentative D call: TRBD2 (6 bases). Deletions cut 5 bases from V and 5 bases from J, with 13 bases between. CDR1 is SEHNR, CDR2 FQNEAQ, per germline (reference sequence). The CDR3 is 13 amino acids. CDR3 DNA: TGTGCCAGCAGCCGGGGACTCTTGGACGAGCAGTACTTC. This sequence encodes CASSRGLLDEQYF.

This clonotype appeared many times. V usage is TRBV28 and J usage is TRBJ1-5; 7 bases line up with TRBD1. Germline V lookup: CDR1 MDHEN, CDR2 SYDVKM. V lost 6 bases to trimming and J lost 5 bases; unmatched junction nucleotides: 4. This CDR3 has 13 residues. The CDR3 spells CASSLQGYQPQHF. In DNA form, the CDR3 reads TGTGCCAGCAGCTTACAGGGGTATCAGCCCCAGCATTTT.

For this clonotype: A much larger clone sits a single nucleotide away, making a read error possible. The gene calls are TRBV7-2 and TRBJ2-7; D is perhaps TRBD2 (6 bases). The V end lost 3 bases, the J end lost 4 bases, and 13 bases lay between the germline ends. In germline, CDR1 is SGHTA, CDR2 FQGNSA. The CDR3 is 14 amino acids. The CDR3 sequence is CASSLGRDQYEQYF. DNA for the CDR3: TGTGCCAGCAGCTTGGGGCGGGATCAATACGAGCAGTACTTC.

The gene calls are TRBV6-6 and TRBJ2-7; 7 nucleotides align to TRBD1. Germline CDR1 MNHNY, CDR2 SVGAGI (reference sequence). The ends lost 6 bases at V and 2 bases at J; junction bases unmatched: 10. The CDR3 has 15 amino acids. In DNA form, the CDR3 reads TGTGCCAGCAGGACCCCGGAAGGGGGCCCCTACGAGCAGTACTTC. Translated, it gives CASRTPEGGPYEQYF.

To note about this clonotype: The conserved closing phenylalanine or tryptophan is absent in this CDR3, likely reflecting a read error. V is TRBV7-8 and J is TRBJ1-4; D perhaps matches TRBD1 (6 bases). Germline loops: CDR1 SGHVS, CDR2 FQNEAQ. CDR3 size: 16 residues. The ends were cut back, 1 base at V and 6 bases at J, with 15 bases in the middle. The CDR3 loop reads CASSLDRGAHYEKLFL. CDR3 DNA sequence: TGTGCCAGCAGCTTAGATCGGGGGGCCCATTATGAAAAACTGTTTCTT.

This clonotype was counted a single time. The rearrangement links TRBV27 to TRBJ2-7, with 8 positions matching TRBD1. The CDR3 runs 15 residues. Germline CDR1 MNHEY, CDR2 SMNVEV (reference sequence). V lost 4 bases and J lost 3; bases outside the gene matches: 8. CDR3 in amino acids: CASSYGQGAHYEQYF. CDR3 DNA: TGTGCCAGCAGTTATGGACAGGGTGCTCACTACGAGCAGTACTTC.

This clonotype has only a few counts. The rearrangement uses TRBV19 and TRBJ1-5; 10 nucleotides agree with TRBD1. The CDR3 consists of 16 residues. CDR1 is LNHDA, CDR2 SQIVND, per germline (reference sequence). V lost 4 bases, J lost 5 bases, and 8 bases stayed unmatched. The CDR3 DNA reads as TGTGCCAGTAGTACCATCCGGGACAGGGGCTATCAGCCCCAGCATTTT. Its translation: CASSTIRDRGYQPQHF.

This chain links TRBV4-1 with TRBJ1-1, with D possibly being TRBD1 (6 bases). The CDR3 is made up of 14 amino acids. Between the trimmed V and J ends, which lost 1 base and 4 bases, there was a span of 10 bases. From germline, CDR1 is MGHRA and CDR2 YSYEKL. The CDR3 loop reads CASSQAGGGTEAFF. The CDR3 DNA reads as TGCGCCAGCAGCCAAGCAGGAGGGGGCACTGAAGCTTTCTTT.

This clonotype appeared a few times. This chain uses TRBV4-2 with TRBJ1-1, with 10 bases matching TRBD1. Germline V lookup: CDR1 LGHNA, CDR2 YNFKEQ. The CDR3 has 17 residues. The V and J ends lost 1 base and 1 base, in that order; junction bases with no gene match: 6. CDR3 DNA sequence: TGTGCCAGCAGCCAAGCTGACAGGGGGCAGGAGAACACTGAAGCTTTCTTT. Translated: CASSQADRGQENTEAFF.

This clonotype was counted between two and nine times. The V and J genes are TRBV28 and TRBJ2-5; 11 bases match TRBD1. The ends lost 6 bases at V and 5 bases at J; junction bases unmatched: 14. The germline V gene has CDR1 MDHEN and CDR2 SYDVKM. The CDR3 loop spans 17 amino acids. The CDR3, as DNA: TGTGCCAGCAGCACCACGGACAGGGGGCGCGAGGAGGAGACCCAGTACTTC. As protein: CASSTTDRGREEETQYF.